The 28 T cell receptor beta chains below all came from one sample that was sequenced in a study of T cells in Graves' hyperthyroidism and ophthalmopathy. Amplification of TCR beta CDR3 regions was performed using RNA transcripts as template. The TCR CDR3 first-round RT-PCR relied on the HTBI primer set. TCRdb independently ran MiXCR on the multiplex PCR reads; one entry per CDR3 protein. The repertoire holds about 530,000 distinct CDR3 sequences, with approximately 17% as singletons. Input material: blood. These receptors came from a woman between 18 and 29 years old with Graves' ophthalmopathy.

This clonotype was observed at least ten times. The rearrangement joins TRBV6-2 or TRBV6-3 to TRBJ1-1; a possible D gene is TRBD1 (6 bases). The V gene's germline CDR1 is MNHEY and CDR2 SVGEGT. V was cut by 0 bases and J by 7 bases, with 15 bases left in between. CDR3 length: 15 residues. Here the CDR3 reads CASSYSGRGEDEAFF. Here the CDR3 DNA reads TGTGCCAGCAGTTACTCGGGCAGGGGCGAGGATGAAGCTTTCTTT.

This clonotype has more than one count but fewer than ten. This sequence joins TRBV3-1 and TRBJ2-2; TRBD2 agrees at 7 bases. This CDR3 is built from 16 residues. V lost 7 bases and J lost 1; bases outside the gene matches: 9. CDR1 is LGHDT, CDR2 YNNKEL, per germline (reference sequence). The CDR3 DNA reads TGTGCCAGCACTCCTTTAGGCGGGGGGAACACCGGGGAGCTGTTTTTT. It encodes CASTPLGGGNTGELFF.

Only a few counts were recorded for this clonotype. The chain is built from TRBV14 and TRBJ1-5; no definite D call. Per the germline V gene, CDR1 is SGHDN and CDR2 is FVKESK. V was shortened by 2 bases and J by 5 bases, with 4 bases between the two germline ends. The CDR3 runs 12 residues. CDR3 nucleotides: TGTGCCAGCAGCCAAAGAGATCAGCCCCAGCATTTT. Residues: CASSQRDQPQHF.

The genes are TRBV20-1 and TRBJ2-3; a weak D match, TRBD2 (6 bases). The V gene lost 3 bases and the J gene lost 6 bases, with 13 bases spanning the gap. The CDR3 extends over 13 amino acids. Germline CDR1 and CDR2: DFQATT and SNEGSKA (reference sequence). The CDR3, as DNA: TGCAGTGCTAGGGGGGGATATGCGGATACGCAGTATTTT. It is translated as CSARGGYADTQYF.

This clonotype was seen many times. The V call is TRBV7-2, the J call TRBJ2-6; D is perhaps TRBD1 (6 bases). V was clipped by 4 bases and J by 0 bases, with 16 bases between them. This CDR3 is 18 amino acids long. Germline-derived CDR1 and CDR2 are SGHTA and FQGNSA. CDR3 residues: CASSSGSDRISGANVLTF. For the CDR3, the DNA is TGTGCCAGCAGCTCCGGTTCTGACAGGATCTCTGGGGCCAACGTCCTGACTTTC. The complete variable domain, with remaining parts taken from reference TRBV7-2 and TRBJ2-6, reads GAGVSQSPSNKVTEKGKDVELRCDPISGHTALYWYRQSLGQGLEFLIYFQGNSAPDKSGLPSDRFSAERTGGSVSTLTIQRTQQEDSAVYLCASSSGSDRISGANVLTFGAGSRLTVL.

This clonotype was observed many times. The CDR3 sequence: CASSLAVERTDTQYF. The DNA for the CDR3 is TGCGCCAGCAGCTTGGCCGTGGAACGCACAGATACGCAGTATTTT. V gene TRBV5-1 combines with J gene TRBJ2-3; D is uncertain. CDR1 SGHRS and CDR2 YFSETQ come from the germline V gene. Trimming removed 0 bases at V and 1 base at J, with 9 bases between. The CDR3 length is 15 residues. The entire variable domain, with the rest obtained from reference TRBV5-1 and TRBJ2-3, is as follows: KAGVTQTPRYLIKTRGQQVTLSCSPISGHRSVSWYQQTPGQGLQFLFEYFSETQRNKGNFPGRFSGRQFSNSRSEMNVSTLELGDSALYLCASSLAVERTDTQYFGPGTRLTVL.

In this sample, this clonotype turned up a few times. This chain links TRBV27 with TRBJ2-2, with D uncertain. Germline lookup yields CDR1 MNHEY and CDR2 SMNVEV (reference sequence). The CDR3 is 13 residues long. The germline V and J ends were trimmed by 4 bases and 6 bases, with 9 bases remaining between them. As DNA, the CDR3 is TGTGCCAGCAGTTACCGAGGTCCCGGGGAGCTGTTTTTT. Protein: CASSYRGPGELFF.

This clonotype was seen ten or more times. The V call is TRBV2, the J call TRBJ1-2; D gene ambiguous. Trimming shortened V by 6 bases and J by 2 bases, and 19 bases separated the two germline ends. The CDR3 contains 16 residues. Germline loops: CDR1 SNHLY, CDR2 FYNNEI. The DNA for the CDR3 is TGTGCCAGCAGCACCTCGGCGGCGACGGAGAACTATGGCTACACCTTC. It translates to CASSTSAATENYGYTF.

This clonotype was seen ten or more times. V is TRBV28 and J is TRBJ2-2; no definite D call. This CDR3 has 16 residues. V gave up 6 bases and J gave up 1 base, with 15 bases separating them. CDR1 is MDHEN and CDR2 is SYDVKM in the germline V gene. DNA for the CDR3: TGTGCCAGCAGCCTAGGAACACCCTTGAACACCGGGGAGCTGTTTTTT. Amino acid sequence: CASSLGTPLNTGELFF.

Many counts were recorded for this clonotype. J is TRBJ2-2 and V is TRBV19, with D tentatively TRBD1 (6 bases). The CDR3 contains 16 residues. V was clipped by 7 bases and J by 2 bases, with 17 bases between them. Germline CDR1 reads LNHDA; CDR2 reads SQIVND (reference sequence). CDR3 in amino acids: CASNLKVRGNTGELFF. CDR3 in DNA: TGTGCCAGTAACCTAAAGGTCAGGGGAAACACCGGGGAGCTGTTTTTT. Using reference TRBV19 and TRBJ2-2 for the parts outside the CDR3, the full variable domain is DGGITQSPKYLFRKEGQNVTLSCEQNLNHDAMYWYRQDPGQGLRLIYYSQIVNDFQKGDIAEGYSVSREKKESFPLTVTSAQKNPTAFYLCASNLKVRGNTGELFFGEGSRLTVL.

This clonotype has only one observation. CDR3 nucleotide sequence: TGCGCCAGCAGTGAAAGGGCTAGCAGCCTCTACGAGCAGTACTTC. Translating gives CASSERASSLYEQYF. The gene calls are TRBV10-1 and TRBJ2-7; perhaps TRBD2 as D (5 bases). The CDR3 has 15 amino acids. V shed 3 bases and J shed 3 bases, with 15 bases lying between them. Germline V lookup: CDR1 WNHNN, CDR2 SYGVQD (reference sequence).

In its sample, this clonotype was seen many times. This rearrangement joins TRBV30 to TRBJ1-3; D is perhaps TRBD1 (6 bases). The V gene lost 5 bases and the J gene lost 8 bases, with 19 bases spanning the gap. The CDR3 contains 14 residues. In germline, CDR1 is GTSNPN, CDR2 SVGIG (reference sequence). The CDR3 here is CAWGRDIASDTIYF. Here the CDR3 DNA reads TGTGCCTGGGGCCGGGACATTGCCTCAGACACCATATATTTT. The full variable domain, with the rest looked up from reference TRBV30 and TRBJ1-3, is SQTIHQWPATLVQPVGSPLSLECTVEGTSNPNLYWYRQAAGRGLQLLFYSVGIGQISSEVPQNLSASRPQDRQFILSSKKLLLSDSGFYLCAWGRDIASDTIYFGEGSWLTVV.

In regard to this clonotype: This could be a read error, since a much larger clone is one nucleotide away. The chain couples TRBV6-1 to TRBJ1-1; D remains unclear. The V end was cut by 6 bases, the J end by 11 bases, with 16 bases between. Germline assignment: CDR1 MNHNS and CDR2 SASEGT. The CDR3 has 12 residues. CDR3 coding DNA: TGTGCCAGCAGCCCAGCCGCGGGGAGTGCTTTCTTT. It codes for CASSPAAGSAFF.

The CDR3 region is CSASKSFSGANVLTF. CDR3 coding DNA: TGCAGTGCTAGTAAATCGTTCTCTGGGGCCAACGTCCTGACTTTC. The gene calls are TRBV20-1 and TRBJ2-6; D is ambiguous. The germline V gene has CDR1 DFQATT and CDR2 SNEGSKA (reference sequence). V was shortened by 3 bases and J by 0 bases, with 9 bases between the two germline ends. CDR3 length equals 15 residues.

The chain combines TRBV6-1 with TRBJ2-7; no clear D. Trimming shortened V by 8 bases and J by 2 bases, and 13 bases separated the two germline ends. The length of the CDR3 is 13 residues. The germline CDR1 and CDR2 sequences are MNHNS and SASEGT. The CDR3 DNA sequence: TGTGCCAGCCTCTCTGGCGGAACCTACGAGCAGTACTTC. Its translation is CASLSGGTYEQYF.

The chain links TRBV15 to TRBJ2-7, with 8 bases fitting TRBD2. Germline loops: CDR1 LNHNV, CDR2 YYDKDF (reference sequence). J gave up 4 bases and V 5 bases, and 19 bases lay outside the gene matches. The CDR3 loop spans 18 amino acids. CDR3 coding DNA: TGTGCCACCAGCCCTTTCTCCCCAAAGCGGGGGCTCCCTTACGAGCAGTACTTC. It yields the protein CATSPFSPKRGLPYEQYF.

CDR3 residues: CASSAGQNSGNTIYF. The CDR3 region has the DNA TGTGCCAGCAGCGCTGGACAGAACTCTGGAAACACCATATATTTT. The rearrangement links TRBV9 to TRBJ1-3; tentatively, D is TRBD1 (6 bases). Deletions cut 3 bases from V and 0 bases from J, with 10 bases between. Germline CDR1 is SGDLS and CDR2 is YYNGEE. There are 15 residues in the CDR3.

This clonotype has at least ten counts. V gene TRBV9 combines with J gene TRBJ1-2, with D unresolved. The CDR3 runs to 14 residues. V lost 4 bases, J lost 8 bases, and 18 bases lay in between. The germline V gene encodes CDR1 SGDLS and CDR2 YYNGEE. The CDR3 here is CASSPYVRTGGYTF. Written as DNA, the CDR3 is TGTGCCAGCAGCCCCTATGTGAGAACCGGGGGCTACACCTTC.

The V call is TRBV18, the J call TRBJ1-3; no clear D gene. Germline V gene data show CDR1 as KGHSH and CDR2 as LQKENI. The CDR3 is made up of 16 amino acids. V lost 2 bases and J 0 bases, leaving 11 bases between the germline ends. The CDR3 region is CASSPSHSLSGNTIYF. The CDR3 DNA sequence: TGTGCCAGCTCACCAAGCCACAGCCTCTCTGGAAACACCATATATTTT.

The chain is built from TRBV3-1 and TRBJ2-5, with a possible D match to TRBD2 (6 bases). CDR1 is LGHDT, CDR2 YNNKEL, per germline (reference sequence). V lost 1 base, J lost 0 bases, and 9 bases lay in between. The CDR3 spans 15 residues. CDR3 loop: CASSQVRLDQETQYF. The CDR3 DNA follows: TGTGCCAGCAGCCAAGTTCGACTAGACCAAGAGACCCAGTACTTC.

The chain joins TRBV7-2 to TRBJ1-1; no clear D. The CDR3 loop spans 13 amino acids. V lost 2 bases to trimming and J lost 6 bases, with 10 bases between them. In germline, CDR1 is SGHTA, CDR2 FQGNSA. CDR3 coding DNA: TGTGCCAGCAGCTTAAGTCTCGCCGCTGAAGCTTTCTTT. The encoded protein is CASSLSLAAEAFF.

This clonotype was counted at least ten times. This rearrangement joins TRBV7-2 to TRBJ2-1; 13 bases agree with TRBD2. Germline V gene lookup returns CDR1 SGHTA and CDR2 FQGNSA. After removal of 5 bases from V and 3 bases from J, the junction contained 4 bases not matched to a gene. The CDR3 has 16 residues. The chain's CDR3 is CASSTSGGGIYNEQFF. DNA for the CDR3: TGTGCCAGCAGCACTAGCGGGGGGGGAATCTACAATGAGCAGTTCTTC.

This clonotype has just a few counts. CDR3 in DNA: TGTGCCAGCAGCTTAGATCCGAGTACGATGAACACTGAAGCTTTCTTT. This gives the protein CASSLDPSTMNTEAFF. The chain carries TRBV7-8 and TRBJ1-1; D remains ambiguous. V dropped 1 base and J dropped 0 bases, with 12 bases sitting between them. This CDR3 contains 16 residues. Germline-derived CDR1 and CDR2 are SGHVS and FQNEAQ.

There are a few counts of this clonotype. This rearrangement joins TRBV5-1 to TRBJ1-5, with D perhaps TRBD1 (5 bases). CDR1 SGHRS and CDR2 YFSETQ come from the germline V gene. The length of the CDR3 is 15 residues. Between the trimmed V and J ends, which lost 0 bases and 4 bases, there was a span of 11 bases. The CDR3 nucleotides are TGCGCCAGCAGCTTGGCCGGGGCAGGGAATCAGCCCCAGCATTTT. Protein: CASSLAGAGNQPQHF.

This clonotype was counted a single time. With a much larger clone just one base away, this may be a read error. This chain connects TRBV30 to TRBJ2-1; 8 nucleotides align to TRBD1. Germline trimming cut 0 bases from V and 12 bases from J; bases unmatched to any gene: 7. The CDR3 sequence is 13 residues long. Germline CDR1 GTSNPN, CDR2 SVGIG (reference sequence). CDR3 in amino acids: CAWSVDRGWGQFF. CDR3 nucleotide sequence: TGTGCCTGGAGTGTAGACAGGGGTTGGGGGCAGTTCTTC.

This clonotype occurred a few times. The chain is built from TRBV6-1 and TRBJ1-5; 7 nucleotides align to TRBD1. Per the germline V gene, CDR1 is MNHNS and CDR2 is SASEGT. CDR3 length equals 16 residues. The J segment lost 2 bases and the V segment lost 6 bases, leaving 10 bases of the junction unmatched. CDR3 sequence (DNA): TGTGCCAGCAGAGAACCCTGGACAGGAGGCAATCAGCCCCAGCATTTT. Protein product: CASREPWTGGNQPQHF.

This clonotype showed up just a few times. The chain employs TRBV7-2 and TRBJ1-5; TRBD1 might be the D (6 bases). The V gene lost 5 bases and the J gene lost 0 bases, with 14 bases spanning the gap. Germline assignment: CDR1 SGHTA and CDR2 FQGNSA. The CDR3 length is 16 residues. The CDR3 loop is CASSREGTLSNQPQHF. The CDR3 DNA follows: TGTGCCAGCAGCCGAGAGGGGACACTTAGCAATCAGCCCCAGCATTTT.

Concerning this clonotype itself: A much larger clone differs from this one at a single base, so this may be a read error. The missing conserved phenylalanine or tryptophan at the end of this CDR3 makes a read error likely. The chain joins TRBV2 to TRBJ1-2; D remains ambiguous. CDR1 is SNHLY and CDR2 is FYNNEI in the germline V gene. Trimming stripped 7 bases from V and 4 bases from J, with 16 bases between. The CDR3 spans 14 residues. CDR3 loop: CASTRLKASYGYTV. CDR3 nucleotides: TGTGCCAGCACTCGTTTGAAGGCTAGCTATGGCTACACCGTC.